The present entry profiles one TCR beta chain with its context. The data were taken from a study of blood T cell repertoires in COVID-19. The CDR3 runs 19 residues. V lost 1 base to trimming and J lost 1 base; unmatched junction nucleotides: 10. CDR1 and CDR2 from the germline V gene are LNHNV and YYDKDF (reference sequence). TCRdb's copy holds only in-frame clones and misses some; the assay was immunoSEQ multiplex PCR. The sample lists hundreds of thousands of clones; nearly 90% were seen once. Input material: peripheral blood. The receptor was derived from a man aged 18 to 29 with active or convalescent COVID-19. V gene TRBV15 combines with J gene TRBJ1-1; 12 positions match TRBD1. Here the CDR3 reads CATSRGPPPGQGANTEAFF. DNA of the CDR3: TGTGCCACCAGCAGAGGCCCTCCTCCGGGACAGGGGGCGAACACTGAAGCTTTCTTT.